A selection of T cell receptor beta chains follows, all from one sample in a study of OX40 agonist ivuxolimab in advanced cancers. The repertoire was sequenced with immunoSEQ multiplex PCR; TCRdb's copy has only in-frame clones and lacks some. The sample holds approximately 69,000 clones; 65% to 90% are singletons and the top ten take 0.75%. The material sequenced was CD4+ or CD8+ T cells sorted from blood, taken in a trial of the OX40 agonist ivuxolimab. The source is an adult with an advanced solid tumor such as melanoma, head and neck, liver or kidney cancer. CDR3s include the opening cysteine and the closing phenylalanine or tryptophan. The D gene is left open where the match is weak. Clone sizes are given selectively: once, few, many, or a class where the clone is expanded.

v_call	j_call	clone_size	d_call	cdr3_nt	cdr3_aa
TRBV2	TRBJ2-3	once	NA	TGTGCCAGCAGGATGGGCCCATCCTCGAATACGCAGTATTTT	CASRMGPSSNTQYF
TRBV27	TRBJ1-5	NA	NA	TGTGCCAGCAGTTCCCTCCAGGGAGGTGGCAATCAGCCCCAGCATTTT	CASSSLQGGGNQPQHF
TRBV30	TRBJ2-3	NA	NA	TGTGCCTGGAGGGCGGGACAGTCAGCTAGGGCGCAGTATTTT	CAWRAGQSARAQYF
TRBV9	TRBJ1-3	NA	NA	TGTGCCAGCAGCAGGAATCAGGGTAATAATGGAAACACCATATATTTT	CASSRNQGNNGNTIYF
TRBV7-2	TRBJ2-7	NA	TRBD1	TGTGCCAGCAGCTCGGGACAGGTGCCCTACGAGCAGTACTTC	CASSSGQVPYEQYF
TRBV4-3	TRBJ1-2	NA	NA	TGCGCCAGCAGCCAAGGGAGAGCGTCCTATGGCTACACCTTC	CASSQGRASYGYTF
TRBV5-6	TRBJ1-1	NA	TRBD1	TGTGCCAGCAGCTTGGGGGGACAGGGCCTTCTATTGACTGAAGCTTTCTTT	CASSLGGQGLLLTEAFF
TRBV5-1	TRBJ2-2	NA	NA	TGCGCCAGCAGCTTGGCCTTTATGAGAGGGAACGGGGAGCTGTTTTTT	CASSLAFMRGNGELFF
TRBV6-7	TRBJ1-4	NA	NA	TGTGCCAGCAGTTACCACCCTTTAATGGGGGGCCGTGGTGAAAAACTGTTTTTT	CASSYHPLMGGRGEKLFF
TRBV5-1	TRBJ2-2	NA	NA	TGCGCCAGCAGCTTTACAGAGGCCGGGGAGCTGTTTTTT	CASSFTEAGELFF
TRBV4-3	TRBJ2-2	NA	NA	TGCGCCAGCAGCCAAGATTCGGGGACCGGGGAGCTGTTTTTT	CASSQDSGTGELFF
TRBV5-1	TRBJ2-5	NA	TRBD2	TGCGCCAGCAGCTTGGTACTAGCGGGAGTTCCAGAGACCCAGTACTTC	CASSLVLAGVPETQYF
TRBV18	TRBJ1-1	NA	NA	TGTGCCAGCTCACAGGGGGTCATCACTGAAGCTTTCTTT	CASSQGVITEAFF
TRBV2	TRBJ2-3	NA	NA	TGTGCCAGCACCCGACAGGGCACAGATACGCAGTATTTT	CASTRQGTDTQYF
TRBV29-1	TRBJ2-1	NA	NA	TGCAGCGTTGAGAAGATGCCGCGGAGCCATGAGCAGTTCTTC	CSVEKMPRSHEQFF
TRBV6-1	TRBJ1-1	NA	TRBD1	TGTGCCAGCAGACATCGACAGGGGGCCGAAGCTTTCTTT	CASRHRQGAEAFF
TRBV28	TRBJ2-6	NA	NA	TGTGCCAGCAGTTTGCGGCGGGCTGGGGCCAACGTCCTGACTTTC	CASSLRRAGANVLTF
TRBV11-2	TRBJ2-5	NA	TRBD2	TGTGCCAGCAGCTTAGAGCGAGCGGGAGTGGGAGAGACCCAGTACTTC	CASSLERAGVGETQYF
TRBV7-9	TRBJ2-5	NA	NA	TGTGCCAGCAGAAGAGACCAATACCAAGAGACCCAGTACTTC	CASRRDQYQETQYF
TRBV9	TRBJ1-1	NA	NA	TGTGCCAGCAGCCCAACCCGGGAAAATACTGAAGCTTTCTTT	CASSPTRENTEAFF
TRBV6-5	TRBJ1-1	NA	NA	TGTGCCAGCAGTCGCACGGCCTCGGCGGGCGGAGCTTTCTTT	CASSRTASAGGAFF
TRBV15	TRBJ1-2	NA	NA	TGTGCCACCAGCCGAGAGAGGGTTAACTATGGCTACACCTTC	CATSRERVNYGYTF
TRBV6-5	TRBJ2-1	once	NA	TGTGCCAGCAGTTTTAGACCCCACGGCTCCTACAATGAGCAGTTCTTC	CASSFRPHGSYNEQFF
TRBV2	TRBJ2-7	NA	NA	TGTGCCAGCAGTGAATCCGACGCCGAGCAGTACTTC	CASSESDAEQYF
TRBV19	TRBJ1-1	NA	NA	TGTGCCAGTAGTATGGTCCCCAGGGTATCTGAAGCTTTCTTT	CASSMVPRVSEAFF
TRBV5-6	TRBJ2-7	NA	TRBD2	TGTGCCAGCACCAATGGGCGGGGGATTGGGTACGAGCAGTACTTC	CASTNGRGIGYEQYF
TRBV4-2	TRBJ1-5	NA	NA	TGTGCCAGCAGCCAAGGACAAACTTATGGTCAGCCCCAGCATTTT	CASSQGQTYGQPQHF
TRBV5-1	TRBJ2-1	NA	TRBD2	TGCGCCAGCAGCTTGGCGTCTAGCGGTAGTTTCTCCTACAATGAGCAGTTCTTC	CASSLASSGSFSYNEQFF
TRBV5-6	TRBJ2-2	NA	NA	TGTGCCAGCAGCTTGGACCGCACCGGGGAGCTGTTTTTT	CASSLDRTGELFF
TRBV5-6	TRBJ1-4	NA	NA	TGTGCCAGCAGCAACAGTAGGGAAGGTGGCGTCTTATGGGAAAAACTGTTTTTT	CASSNSREGGVLWEKLFF
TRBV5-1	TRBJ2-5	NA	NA	TGCGCCAGCAGCCGGGCTATTTCGACAGGAGTAGAGACCCAGTACTTC	CASSRAISTGVETQYF
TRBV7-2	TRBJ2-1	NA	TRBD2	TGTGCCAGCAGCTTAGGAGGCCTCGGACTAGCTAACAATGAGCAGTTCTTC	CASSLGGLGLANNEQFF
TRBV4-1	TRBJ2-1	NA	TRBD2	TGCGCCAGCAGCCAAGAGGGGACTAGCGGGGGTGAGCAGTTCTTC	CASSQEGTSGGEQFF
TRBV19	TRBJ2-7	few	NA	TGTGCCAGTAGTCCGCGCGGAGTCGGGCAGTACTTC	CASSPRGVGQYF
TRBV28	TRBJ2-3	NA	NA	TGTGCCAGCAGCCTCCGGCCTCGGCCAGATACGCAGTATTTT	CASSLRPRPDTQYF
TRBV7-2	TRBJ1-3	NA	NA	TGTGCCAGCAGCTTAGGGGGGTCCTCTGGAAACACCATATATTTT	CASSLGGSSGNTIYF
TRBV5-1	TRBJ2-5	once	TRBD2	TGCGCCAGCAGCTTGGGACTAGCCAAAGAGACCCAGTACTTC	CASSLGLAKETQYF
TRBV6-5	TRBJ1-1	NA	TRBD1	TGTGCCACTTGGACAGGCTACACTGAAGCTTTCTTT	CATWTGYTEAFF
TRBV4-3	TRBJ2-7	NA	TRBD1	TGCGCCAGCAGCCAAGATCGGACAGGGAGCTACGAGCAGTACTTC	CASSQDRTGSYEQYF
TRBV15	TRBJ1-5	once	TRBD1	TGTGCCACCAGCAGGGGACAGGGAAAAGATCAGCCCCAGCATTTT	CATSRGQGKDQPQHF
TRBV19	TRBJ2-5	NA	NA	TGTGCCAGTAGTAAGAGGACAGCTCAAGAGACCCAGTACTTC	CASSKRTAQETQYF
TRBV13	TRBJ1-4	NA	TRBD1	TGTGCCAGCAGCCGAGGACAGGGGGTTGGAACTAATGAAAAACTGTTTTTT	CASSRGQGVGTNEKLFF
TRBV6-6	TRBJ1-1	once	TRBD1	TGTGCCAGCTGCCCCGGGGGACAGGGGTGCACTGAAGCTTTCTTT	CASCPGGQGCTEAFF
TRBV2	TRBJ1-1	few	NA	TGTGCCAGCAGTGACAGGGGTACTGAAGCTTTCTTT	CASSDRGTEAFF
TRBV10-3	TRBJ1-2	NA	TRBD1	TGTGCCACCATAGGACAGGAGTTCTATGGCTACACCTTC	CATIGQEFYGYTF
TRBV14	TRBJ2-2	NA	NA	TGTGCCAGCAGCCAAGGGCAGGCGAACACCGGGGAGCTGTTTTTT	CASSQGQANTGELFF
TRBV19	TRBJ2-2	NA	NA	TGTGCCAGTAAGCGAGGGCCGAACACCGGGGAGCTGTTTTTT	CASKRGPNTGELFF
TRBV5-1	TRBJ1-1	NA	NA	TGCGCCAGCAGCTTGGAGGCGAACACTGAAGCTTTCTTT	CASSLEANTEAFF
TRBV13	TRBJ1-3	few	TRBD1	TGTGCCAGCAGCTGGGGACAGGGGGTCGGAAACACCATATATTTT	CASSWGQGVGNTIYF
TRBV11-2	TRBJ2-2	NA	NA	TGTGCCAGCAGCCCCCAGCGGTTTGTTGGGGAGCTGTTTTTT	CASSPQRFVGELFF
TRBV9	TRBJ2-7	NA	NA	TGTGCCAGCAGCGTGGGACCCCTCTCCGACGAGCAGTACTTC	CASSVGPLSDEQYF
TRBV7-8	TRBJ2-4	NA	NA	TGTGCCAGCAGCTTATTTGGGGGGAGCGCCAAAAACATTCAGTACTTC	CASSLFGGSAKNIQYF
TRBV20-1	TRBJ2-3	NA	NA	TGCAGTGCTAGAGCAGATACTAAGCAGTATTTT	CSARADTKQYF
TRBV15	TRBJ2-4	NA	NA	TGTGCCACCAGCAGAGCTCCAGGAGTAGCCAAAAACATTCAGTACTTC	CATSRAPGVAKNIQYF
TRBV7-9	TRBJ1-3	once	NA	TGTGCCAGCAGCTCCCGCGGACAGTTCTCTGGAAACACCATATATTTT	CASSSRGQFSGNTIYF
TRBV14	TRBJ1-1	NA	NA	TGTGCCAGCAGCCCCCTACAGAGCACTGAAGCTTTCTTT	CASSPLQSTEAFF
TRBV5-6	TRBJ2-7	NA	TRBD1	TGTGCCAGCAGCTTGGTACCGGGACAGGGGGTCAACGAGCAGTACTTC	CASSLVPGQGVNEQYF